Below, 8 T cell receptor beta chains from the same sample are listed, as sequenced in a study of blood T cell repertoires in COVID-19. Clones were read by immunoSEQ multiplex PCR, and TCRdb kept only the in-frame ones, dropping some. The sample lists fewer than 90,000 clones, about 89% occurring once. Material: peripheral blood. All receptors derive from a man aged 50 or older with active or convalescent COVID-19.

The DNA for the CDR3 is TGTGCCAGCAGCCCTATTCCGCAGGGGAACACCGGGGAGCTGTTTTTT. Amino acids: CASSPIPQGNTGELFF. This chain links TRBV11-2 with TRBJ2-2, with D tentatively TRBD1 (5 bases). This CDR3 is 16 amino acids long. Germline loops: CDR1 SGHAT, CDR2 FQNNGV. V lost 5 bases to trimming and J lost 1 base, with 14 bases between them. Full variable domain (outside the CDR3, taken from reference TRBV11-2 and TRBJ2-2): EAGVAQSPRYKIIEKRQSVAFWCNPISGHATLYWYQQILGQGPKLLIQFQNNGVVDDSQLPKDRFSAERLKGVDSTLKIQPAKLEDSAVYLCASSPIPQGNTGELFFGEGSRLTVL.

The chain employs TRBV6-5 and TRBJ1-6; D is perhaps TRBD1 (5 bases). Trimming removed 5 bases from V and 7 bases from J, with 12 bases in between. The germline CDR1 and CDR2 sequences are MNHEY and SVGAGI. The CDR3 is 14 amino acids. The CDR3 here is CASSRRQTNSPLHF. CDR3 DNA sequence: TGTGCCAGCAGTCGGCGACAGACCAATTCACCCCTCCACTTT.

This chain uses TRBV19 with TRBJ2-1; TRBD2 might be the D (6 bases). Germline CDR1 and CDR2: LNHDA and SQIVND (reference sequence). The CDR3 contains 16 residues. Trimming shortened V by 0 bases and J by 0 bases, and 9 bases separated the two germline ends. In DNA, the CDR3 is TGTGCCAGTAGTATAGATCGGGGGAGCTCCTACAATGAGCAGTTCTTC. This translates into CASSIDRGSSYNEQFF. Filled out from reference TRBV19 and TRBJ2-1, the complete variable domain reads DGGITQSPKYLFRKEGQNVTLSCEQNLNHDAMYWYRQDPGQGLRLIYYSQIVNDFQKGDIAEGYSVSREKKESFPLTVTSAQKNPTAFYLCASSIDRGSSYNEQFFGPGTRLTVL.

The chain links TRBV6-5 to TRBJ1-2; a possible D gene is TRBD1 (5 bases). CDR3 size: 12 residues. The germline CDR1 and CDR2 sequences are MNHEY and SVGAGI. Trimming took off 2 bases at V and 7 bases at J, with 8 bases between the two ends. The CDR3 region is CASSYPQGGYTF. The CDR3 bases are TGTGCCAGCAGTTACCCCCAGGGTGGCTACACCTTC.

The rearrangement uses TRBV5-6 and TRBJ1-4; 11 bases are shared with TRBD1. Germline V gene lookup returns CDR1 SGHDT and CDR2 YYEEEE. The J segment lost 5 bases and the V segment lost 4 bases, leaving 4 bases of the junction unmatched. CDR3 length equals 15 residues. For the CDR3, the DNA is TGTGCCAGCAGCGGACAGGGGGCGCAGAATGAAAAACTGTTTTTT. Translated: CASSGQGAQNEKLFF.

The chain has TRBV27 and TRBJ2-5; TRBD1 matches 7 bases. The germline V gene has CDR1 MNHEY and CDR2 SMNVEV (reference sequence). This CDR3 is 14 amino acids long. The ends lost 3 bases at V and 2 bases at J; junction bases unmatched: 3. The CDR3 DNA reads as TGTGCCAGCAGTTTTAGGGACAGACAAGAGACCCAGTACTTC. It is translated as CASSFRDRQETQYF.

CDR3 DNA sequence: TGTGCCAGCAGCTTAAGTTCGACAGGCCTCTCCTACAATGAGCAGTTCTTC. As protein: CASSLSSTGLSYNEQFF. The V and J genes are TRBV7-8 and TRBJ2-1; perhaps TRBD1 as D (6 bases). CDR3 length equals 17 residues. Germline-derived CDR1 and CDR2 are SGHVS and FQNEAQ. V was clipped by 2 bases and J by 0 bases, with 14 bases between them.

This chain uses TRBV5-6 with TRBJ1-2; D ambiguous. Germline V gene data show CDR1 as SGHDT and CDR2 as YYEEEE. V lost 4 bases and J 0 bases, leaving 7 bases between the germline ends. The CDR3 length is 13 residues. CDR3 in DNA: TGTGCCAGCAGCCCCGGAGCTAACTATGGCTACACCTTC. Protein: CASSPGANYGYTF.